These T cell receptor beta chains were read from a single sample in a study of blood T cells in healthy people across ages. TCRdb re-called the 5' RACE reads through MiXCR, storing one row per CDR3 protein. The data hold about 770,000 distinct CDR3 sequences, with around 45% observed a single time. Sequencing was carried out using blood. Source of these receptors: a man aged 55 to 70 in good health. The CDR3 runs from the conserved cysteine through the conserved F or W. Fields, in order: J gene, V gene, CDR3 protein.

>TRBJ1-1|TRBV4-1
CASSQDPITREAFF
>TRBJ1-2|TRBV7-8
CASSLTRDSRTYGYTF
>TRBJ2-5|TRBV7-2
CASSLVGGVGETQYF
>TRBJ2-3|TRBV9
CASSEGGLGSTDTQYF
>TRBJ2-1|TRBV5-6
CASSLGYPNEQFF
>TRBJ2-3|TRBV12-3/TRBV12-4
CASSLRAAGQGRDTQYF
>TRBJ1-2|TRBV20-1
CSARGSYYGYTF
>TRBJ2-1|TRBV12-3/TRBV12-4
CASSRTDGEQFF
>TRBJ1-2|TRBV4-1
CASSQDNYYGYTF
>TRBJ2-4|TRBV10-3
CAISGLGLMEKNIQYF
>TRBJ2-7|TRBV20-1
CSAQQLLAGGTYEQYF
>TRBJ1-4|TRBV4-1
CASRPDRGIDREKLFF
>TRBJ2-1|TRBV7-9
CASSSGQGVIRPGEQFF
>TRBJ2-1|TRBV29-1
CSVDSLSYNEQFF
>TRBJ2-7|TRBV3-1
CASSHIDYEQYF
>TRBJ2-1|TRBV7-8
CASSHSLVESYNGQFF
>TRBJ2-7|TRBV6-1
CASSATGATYEQYF
>TRBJ2-6|TRBV18
CASREDSGANVLTF
>TRBJ2-3|TRBV5-1
CASSFGAATSTDTQYF
>TRBJ2-7|TRBV6-2/TRBV6-3
CASSYNEREAIYEQYF
>TRBJ1-2|TRBV3-1
CASNYGRELYGYTF
>TRBJ2-5|TRBV11-2
CASSFPYQETQYF
>TRBJ2-1|TRBV6-5
CASSKGTSGGNEQFF
>TRBJ1-1|TRBV30
CAWSPLSGYQAEAFF
>TRBJ2-3|TRBV5-1
CASTERRSTDTQYF
>TRBJ2-5|TRBV6-5
CASSSSMGETQYF
>TRBJ1-1|TRBV20-1
CSARMGYNTEAFF
>TRBJ1-4|TRBV18
CASSPTGGLGEKLFF
>TRBJ2-5|TRBV20-1
CSARGTSVQETQYF
>TRBJ2-4|TRBV7-2
CASSLTGRVKNIQYF
>TRBJ1-1|TRBV6-5
CASSHPNTEAFF
>TRBJ2-5|TRBV4-3
CVSSQALQETQYF
>TRBJ1-2|TRBV14
CASSPMGQGRGYTF
>TRBJ1-2|TRBV29-1
CSVEMGYTF
>TRBJ2-7|TRBV7-8
CASSLGTMPYEQYF
>TRBJ1-1|TRBV7-9
CASSSRESLNTEAFF